The 10 T cell receptor beta chains presented below share a single source sample, sequenced in a study of cytomegalovirus exposure and HLA in healthy donors. Sequencing was performed with immunoSEQ multiplex PCR; in TCRdb, only in-frame clones are kept and a portion is missing. Altogether some 170,000 clones are present, roughly 95% being singletons, with the ten largest covering 0.8% to 0.95%. Source material: PBMCs. Every receptor here comes from a woman between 18 and 30 years old in good health and CMV-seronegative.

In nucleotides, the CDR3 is TGTGCCAGCAGCTCACTTGGGACAGGGGGCTATGGCTACACCTTC. Translation gives CASSSLGTGGYGYTF. J is TRBJ1-2 and V is TRBV9; 11 bases line up with TRBD1. The CDR3 runs to 15 residues. Germline CDR1 is SGDLS and CDR2 is YYNGEE. V lost 4 bases to trimming and J lost 4 bases; unmatched junction nucleotides: 6.

V and J are TRBV19 and TRBJ1-1; possible D gene TRBD1, 6 bases. Per germline, CDR1 LNHDA and CDR2 SQIVND (reference sequence). The CDR3 loop spans 12 amino acids. The V gene lost 6 bases and the J gene lost 11 bases, with 16 bases spanning the gap. CDR3 region: CASRSSGGPAFF. The DNA for the CDR3 is TGTGCCAGTAGGAGTAGTGGGGGCCCGGCTTTCTTT.

The chain couples TRBV5-8 to TRBJ1-6; 8 positions match TRBD1. This CDR3 has 14 amino acids. CDR1 and CDR2 from the germline V gene are SGHTS and YDEGEE. The trim removed 4 bases at V and 7 bases at J, leaving 4 bases unmatched. The CDR3 reads CASSLRDRNSPLHF. Here the CDR3 DNA reads TGTGCCAGCAGCCTACGGGACAGGAATTCACCCCTCCACTTT.

The V call is TRBV4-3, the J call TRBJ2-1; no clear D. V was clipped by 0 bases and J by 6 bases, with 9 bases between them. This CDR3 is 14 amino acids long. CDR1 and CDR2 from the germline V gene are LGHNA and YSLEER. The CDR3 is CASSQEAGFNEQFF. As DNA, the CDR3 is TGCGCCAGCAGCCAAGAGGCAGGATTCAATGAGCAGTTCTTC.

The V call is TRBV9, the J call TRBJ2-7; 8 nucleotides line up with TRBD1. The CDR3 sequence is 15 residues long. Germline values: CDR1 SGDLS, CDR2 YYNGEE. The trim removed 2 bases at V and 7 bases at J, leaving 11 bases unmatched. This CDR3 is CASSVDWAGGGEQYF. CDR3 DNA sequence: TGTGCCAGCAGCGTTGACTGGGCAGGGGGCGGTGAGCAGTACTTC.

The chain joins TRBV19 to TRBJ2-2, with D maybe TRBD1 (6 bases). The length of the CDR3 is 14 residues. The V and J ends lost 2 bases and 5 bases respectively, with 9 bases between them. Germline V gene lookup returns CDR1 LNHDA and CDR2 SQIVND (reference sequence). The CDR3 nucleotides are TGTGCCAGTAGTATATGGGGGCGGACCGGGGAGCTGTTTTTT. Translation gives CASSIWGRTGELFF.

This chain connects TRBV29-1 to TRBJ1-2; D is unresolved. Germline lookup yields CDR1 SQVTM and CDR2 ANQGSEA. V was clipped by 4 bases and J by 7 bases, with 13 bases between them. The CDR3 length is 12 residues. DNA of the CDR3: TGCAGCGTTGGAGGGTACCAGCGTGGCTACACCTTC. Protein product: CSVGGYQRGYTF.

As DNA, the CDR3 is TGTGCCAGCAGTCCGTTAGACAGGGGGAAAGCTTTCTTT. This codes for CASSPLDRGKAFF. V is TRBV6-5 and J is TRBJ1-1, with 9 bases aligning to TRBD1. Losses at the gene ends were 5 bases for V and 9 bases for J; bases not matched to a gene: 7. The CDR3 contains 13 residues. Germline V gene sequence: CDR1 MNHEY, CDR2 SVGAGI.

This clone was detected only once. V and J are TRBV5-1 and TRBJ1-6, with 10 positions matching TRBD1. This CDR3 has 15 amino acids. V lost 5 bases and J lost 7; bases outside the gene matches: 6. Germline assignment: CDR1 SGHRS and CDR2 YFSETQ. The CDR3 DNA is TGCGCCAGCAGTCTTGGGACAGGGGAAAATTCACCCCTCCACTTT. It encodes CASSLGTGENSPLHF.

V is TRBV5-1 and J is TRBJ2-3, with D hard to call. CDR1 and CDR2 (germline): SGHRS, YFSETQ. The CDR3 has 13 amino acids. V lost 0 bases, J lost 6 bases, and 8 bases lay in between. The CDR3 coding sequence is TGCGCCAGCAGCTTGGTACTTGAGGATACGCAGTATTTT. The encoded protein is CASSLVLEDTQYF.